This TCR beta chain was recorded in a study of T-cell reconstitution after alpha-beta-depleted transplantation in children. Unique molecular identifiers featured in how the TCRbeta library was prepared. Via MiXCR, TCRdb re-called the PCR reads, giving one row per CDR3 protein. The table lists 280,000 or so distinct CDR3 sequences, under 14% of them singletons. Trimming pared 5 bases from V and 7 bases from J, leaving 20 bases between. The CDR3 contains 16 residues. Study-wide results and caveats: Two months or so post-transplant, alpha-beta T cells reportedly derived from several hundred expanded graft clones.

A word on this clonotype: Its matching antigen is unknown. A much larger clonotype is one base distant, so this may be a read error.

The sample here was peripheral blood, taken 180 days after TCRalphabeta/CD19-depleted stem cell transplant. This TCR was recovered from a male patient between 2 and 9 years old who had a stem cell transplant for chronic granulomatous disease, so the T cells may come from the graft donor. The J gene is TRBJ2-2, the V gene TRBV12-3 or TRBV12-4, with D perhaps assigned TRBD1 or TRBD2 (5 bases each). The CDR3 sequence: CASSPWGGQQSGELFF. Here the CDR3 DNA reads TGTGCCAGCAGTCCGTGGGGCGGGCAACAAAGCGGGGAGCTGTTTTTT.